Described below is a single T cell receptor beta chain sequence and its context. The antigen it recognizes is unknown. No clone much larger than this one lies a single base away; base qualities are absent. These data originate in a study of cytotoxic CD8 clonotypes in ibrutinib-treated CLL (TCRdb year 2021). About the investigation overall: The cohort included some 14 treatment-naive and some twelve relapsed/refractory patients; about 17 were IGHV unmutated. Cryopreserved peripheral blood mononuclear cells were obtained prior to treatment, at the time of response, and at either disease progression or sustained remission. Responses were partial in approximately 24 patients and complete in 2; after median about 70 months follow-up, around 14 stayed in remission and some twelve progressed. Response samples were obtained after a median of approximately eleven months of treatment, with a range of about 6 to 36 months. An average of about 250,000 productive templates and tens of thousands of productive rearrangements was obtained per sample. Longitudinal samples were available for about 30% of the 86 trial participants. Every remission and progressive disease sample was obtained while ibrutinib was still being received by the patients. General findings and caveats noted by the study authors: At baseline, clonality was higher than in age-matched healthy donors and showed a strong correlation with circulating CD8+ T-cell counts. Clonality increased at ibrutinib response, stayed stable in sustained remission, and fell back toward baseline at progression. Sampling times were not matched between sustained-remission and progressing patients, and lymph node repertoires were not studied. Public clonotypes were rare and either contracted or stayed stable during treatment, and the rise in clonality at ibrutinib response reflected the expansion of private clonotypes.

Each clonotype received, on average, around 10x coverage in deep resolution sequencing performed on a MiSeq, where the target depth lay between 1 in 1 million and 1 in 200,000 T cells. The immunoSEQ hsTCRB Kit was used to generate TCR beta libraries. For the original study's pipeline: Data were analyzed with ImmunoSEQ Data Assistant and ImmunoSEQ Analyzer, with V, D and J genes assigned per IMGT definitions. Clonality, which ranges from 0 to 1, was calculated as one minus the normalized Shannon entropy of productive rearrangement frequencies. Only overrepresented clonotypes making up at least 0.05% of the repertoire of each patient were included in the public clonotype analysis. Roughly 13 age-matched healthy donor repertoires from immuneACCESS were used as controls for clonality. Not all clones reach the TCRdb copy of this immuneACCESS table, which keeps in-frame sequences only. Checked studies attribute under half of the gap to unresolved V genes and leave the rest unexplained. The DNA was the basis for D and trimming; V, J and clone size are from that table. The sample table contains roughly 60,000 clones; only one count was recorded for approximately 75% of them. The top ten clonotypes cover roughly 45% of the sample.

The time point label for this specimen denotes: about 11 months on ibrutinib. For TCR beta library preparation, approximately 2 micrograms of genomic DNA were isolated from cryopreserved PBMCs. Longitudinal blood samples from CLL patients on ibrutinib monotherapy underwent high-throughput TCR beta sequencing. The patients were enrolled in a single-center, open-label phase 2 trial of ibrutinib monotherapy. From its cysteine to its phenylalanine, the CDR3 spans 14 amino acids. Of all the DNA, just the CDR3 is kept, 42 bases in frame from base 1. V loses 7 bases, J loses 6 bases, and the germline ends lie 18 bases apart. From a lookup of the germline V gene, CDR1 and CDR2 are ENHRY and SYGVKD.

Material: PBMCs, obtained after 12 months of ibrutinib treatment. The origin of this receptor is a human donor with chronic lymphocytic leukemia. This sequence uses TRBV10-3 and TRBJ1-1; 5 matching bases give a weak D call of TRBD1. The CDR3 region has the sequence CAIKKLGEQAEAFF. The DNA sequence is TGTGCCATCAAAAAACTGGGTGAACAGGCTGAAGCTTTCTTT.